This T cell receptor (beta chain) emerged from a study of cytomegalovirus exposure and HLA in healthy donors. Study-wide points: Upon later analysis, TCR association rates were observed to vary by HLA locus, being highest for DRB1 and lowest for HLA-C. It was taken for granted in presence/absence analyses that sequencing depth across donors was roughly uniform.

This clone was counted between two and nine times. Its antigen remains unknown. CDR1 is MNHEY, CDR2 SMNVEV, per germline (reference sequence). This CDR3 has 16 residues. Trimming cost V 3 bases and J 0 bases, with 12 bases left between them. In the PCR, 60 Vbeta and 13 Jbeta primers were used. The protocol was immunoSEQ multiplex PCR, while the TCRdb copy is restricted to in-frame clones and leaves out a portion. Seen here are around 99,000 clones, around 77% observed once, and the top ten hold 3% to 3.5%. The clonotype originates from a man aged 40-50 years in good health and CMV-seronegative. Sequences were obtained from PBMCs. The rearrangement uses TRBV27 and TRBJ1-5, with a tentative D call TRBD1 (5 bases). The CDR3, as DNA: TGTGCCAGCAGTTTGCGGGGCCCAGGTAGCAATCAGCCCCAGCATTTT. Translated: CASSLRGPGSNQPQHF.